The 32 T cell receptor beta chains below all came from one sample that was sequenced in a study of T cells in Graves' hyperthyroidism and ophthalmopathy. The investigators amplified TCR beta CDR3 regions from RNA transcripts. HTBI primers were used for first-round RT-PCR of the TCR CDR3. A single record per CDR3 protein comes from TCRdb applying MiXCR to the multiplex PCR reads. The sample lists approximately 220,000 distinct CDR3 sequences; 15% to 20% were seen once. The sequencing input was blood. All receptors derive from a man in his forties or fifties with Graves' hyperthyroidism.

In this sample, this clonotype turned up many times. The V gene is TRBV7-2, the J gene TRBJ2-3; D unclear. The ends were cut back, 4 bases at V and 6 bases at J, with 8 bases in the middle. This CDR3 contains 12 residues. Germline CDR1 reads SGHTA; CDR2 reads FQGNSA. The CDR3 protein is CASSYSSDTQYF. The CDR3 nucleotides read TGTGCCAGCAGCTATAGCTCTGATACGCAGTATTTT.

This clonotype has just a few counts. The J gene is TRBJ2-2, the V gene TRBV11-3, with TRBD2 matching 8 bases. This CDR3 region has 15 residues. Losses at the gene ends were 5 bases for V and 1 base for J; bases not matched to a gene: 3. Germline V gene data show CDR1 as SGHNT and CDR2 as YENEEA. The DNA for the CDR3 is TGTGCCAGCAGCCCGGGGGGGGTGAACACCGGGGAGCTGTTTTTT. Its protein product is CASSPGGVNTGELFF.

Only one count was recorded for this clonotype. The CDR3 carries no conserved terminal phenylalanine or tryptophan, so it likely arises from a read error. This chain uses TRBV28 with TRBJ1-1; no definite D call. The CDR3 covers 14 residues. Germline-derived CDR1 and CDR2 are MDHEN and SYDVKM. Deletions cut 6 bases from V and 0 bases from J, with 11 bases between. CDR3 in amino acids: CASSLRAVNTEAFL. CDR3 coding DNA: TGTGCCAGCAGCTTAAGGGCGGTGAACACTGAAGCTTTCCTT.

The CDR3, as DNA: TGTGCCAGCAGTACATCAGCGGGGAACACTGAAGCTTTCTTT. Protein: CASSTSAGNTEAFF. The chain is built from TRBV28 and TRBJ1-1; D is ambiguous. The V end lost 5 bases, the J end lost 1 base, and 11 bases lay between the germline ends. Germline CDR1 MDHEN, CDR2 SYDVKM. The CDR3 spans 14 residues.

This clonotype was detected ten times or more. V is TRBV11-2 and J is TRBJ2-7; D gene uncertain. V was pared by 1 base and J by 5 bases, with 12 bases between. Germline V gives CDR1 SGHAT, CDR2 FQNNGV. CDR3 length: 14 amino acids. The CDR3 nucleotides read TGTGCCAGCAGCTTAGCCCAACATTCCGACGAGCAGTACTTC. This sequence encodes CASSLAQHSDEQYF.

The chain combines TRBV27 with TRBJ2-3; D call uncertain. Germline assignment: CDR1 MNHEY and CDR2 SMNVEV (reference sequence). Trimming left V 3 bases short and J 2 bases short, with 3 bases between. CDR3 length equals 12 residues. CDR3 loop: CASSFLTDTQYF. In nucleotides, the CDR3 is TGTGCCAGCAGTTTTCTCACAGATACGCAGTATTTT.

There are many counts of this clonotype. The rearrangement joins TRBV7-9 to TRBJ2-7, with D tentatively TRBD2 (6 bases). Trimming removed 4 bases from V and 6 bases from J, with 10 bases in between. The CDR3 length is 12 residues. The germline gives CDR1 SEHNR, CDR2 FQNEAQ (reference sequence). CDR3 bases: TGTGCCAGCAGCTCTGCGGGGACCGAGCAGTACTTC. Encoded protein: CASSSAGTEQYF.

This clonotype has ten or more counts. The V call is TRBV7-9, the J call TRBJ2-3; D is possibly TRBD1 (7 bases). From germline, CDR1 is SEHNR and CDR2 FQNEAQ (reference sequence). The ends were cut back, 6 bases at V and 0 bases at J, with 16 bases in the middle. CDR3 size: 16 residues. The chain's CDR3 is CASRPDREASTDTQYF. CDR3 DNA sequence: TGTGCCAGCAGACCAGACAGGGAGGCAAGCACAGATACGCAGTATTTT.

This clonotype was picked up many times. The chain joins TRBV7-3 to TRBJ2-1; D is unresolved. CDR1 SGHTA and CDR2 FQGTGA come from the germline V gene. V dropped 2 bases and J dropped 7 bases, with 9 bases sitting between them. This CDR3 comprises 13 residues. CDR3 residues: CASSLRPGNEQFF. The CDR3, as DNA: TGTGCCAGCAGCTTACGCCCCGGGAATGAGCAGTTCTTC.

This clonotype has at least ten counts. V is TRBV3-1 and J is TRBJ2-7; the D is unclear. This CDR3 has 13 residues. V gave up 4 bases and J gave up 3 bases, with 10 bases separating them. CDR1 is LGHDT, CDR2 YNNKEL, per germline (reference sequence). The CDR3 loop reads CASSPIGGYEQYF. For the CDR3, the DNA is TGTGCCAGCAGCCCTATTGGCGGCTACGAGCAGTACTTC.

This clonotype was counted ten times or more. This chain connects TRBV6-2 or TRBV6-3 to TRBJ2-7; 11 bases are shared with TRBD2. This CDR3 contains 14 residues. Germline V gene sequence: CDR1 MNHEY, CDR2 SVGEGT. V lost 5 bases, J lost 3 bases, and 3 bases stayed unmatched. CDR3: CASSPSGGIYEQYF. The DNA for the CDR3 is TGTGCCAGCAGTCCTAGCGGGGGGATCTACGAGCAGTACTTC.

The CDR3 coding sequence is TGCAGTGCCCCGACGGCTAGCGGGGACTCCTACGAGCAGTACTTC. It is translated as CSAPTASGDSYEQYF. The V and J genes are TRBV20-1 and TRBJ2-7, with 9 positions matching TRBD2. V lost 6 bases, J lost 0 bases, and 9 bases stayed unmatched. The germline CDR1 and CDR2 sequences are DFQATT and SNEGSKA (reference sequence). The CDR3 is 15 residues long.

At least ten counts were recorded for this clonotype. V and J are TRBV7-8 and TRBJ1-5; D gene unclear. Trimming cost V 1 base and J 5 bases, with 12 bases left between them. The CDR3 has 15 residues. Germline CDR1 and CDR2: SGHVS and FQNEAQ. CDR3 sequence: CASSLGVLSDQPQHF. Written as DNA, the CDR3 is TGTGCCAGCAGCTTAGGAGTTCTATCGGATCAGCCCCAGCATTTT.

This clonotype has ten or more counts. This sequence joins TRBV10-3 and TRBJ1-1; 9 bases fit TRBD1. The CDR3 is made up of 16 amino acids. The ends lost 7 bases at V and 2 bases at J; junction bases unmatched: 11. Germline loops: CDR1 ENHRY, CDR2 SYGVKD. The CDR3 is CAITHHPTGGNTEAFF. DNA for the CDR3: TGTGCCATCACCCACCACCCGACAGGGGGAAACACTGAAGCTTTCTTT.

Only a few counts were recorded for this clonotype. The chain has TRBV4-3 and TRBJ2-5; the D gene is possibly TRBD2 (6 bases). CDR3 length: 20 amino acids. The germline gives CDR1 LGHNA, CDR2 YSLEER. V was cut by 0 bases and J by 4 bases, with 27 bases left in between. The CDR3 DNA follows: TGCGCCAGCAGCCAAGATTGGGGCCAGAGTGACCGCTGGGGAGGAGAGACCCAGTACTTC. This encodes CASSQDWGQSDRWGGETQYF.

The V call is TRBV11-1, the J call TRBJ2-7, with 7 bases aligning to TRBD1. V was pared by 6 bases and J by 3 bases, with 8 bases of the junction left unmatched. In germline, CDR1 is SGHAT, CDR2 FQDESV (reference sequence). This CDR3 is built from 14 residues. The CDR3 here is CASRATTGNYEQYF. CDR3 in DNA: TGTGCCAGCAGAGCAACGACAGGGAACTACGAGCAGTACTTC.

Only one count was recorded for this clonotype. The chain recombines TRBV7-6 with TRBJ2-3; 8 bases line up with TRBD2. The CDR3 totals 17 residues. CDR1 and CDR2 (germline): SGHVS, FNYEAQ. J lost 4 bases, V lost 1 base, and 10 bases had no gene match. The CDR3 spells CASSLGQSGSTSDTQYF. The CDR3 DNA reads TGTGCCAGCAGCTTAGGCCAGAGCGGGAGTACCTCAGATACGCAGTATTTT.

CDR3 region: CASSFSTGNTGELFF. The CDR3 DNA reads TGTGCCAGCAGCTTTTCCACAGGGAACACCGGGGAGCTGTTTTTT. The rearrangement joins TRBV7-9 to TRBJ2-2; TRBD1 might be the D (5 bases). The ends were cut back, 3 bases at V and 1 base at J, with 9 bases in the middle. The V gene's germline CDR1 is SEHNR and CDR2 FQNEAQ (reference sequence). This CDR3 spans 15 amino acids. Full variable domain (remainder filled in from reference TRBV7-9 and TRBJ2-2): DTGVSQNPRHKITKRGQNVTFRCDPISEHNRLYWYRQTLGQGPEFLTYFQNEAQLEKSRLLSDRFSAERPKGSFSTLEIQRTEQGDSAMYLCASSFSTGNTGELFFGEGSRLTVL.

This clonotype was seen ten or more times. The rearrangement uses TRBV20-1 and TRBJ2-3; maybe TRBD2 (7 bases). V shed 3 bases and J shed 3 bases, with 19 bases lying between them. Germline loops: CDR1 DFQATT, CDR2 SNEGSKA (reference sequence). The CDR3 has 16 amino acids. Here the CDR3 DNA reads TGCAGTGCTAGTGGGGGGGCAGGGAGAGTTACAGATACGCAGTATTTT. It translates to CSASGGAGRVTDTQYF.

This clonotype was seen many times. The CDR3 protein is CASSPTSGGAWGAQYF. CDR3 sequence (DNA): TGTGCCAGCAGCCCCACATCCGGGGGGGCCTGGGGGGCCCAGTACTTC. This chain links TRBV7-2 with TRBJ2-5; 8 bases are shared with TRBD2. V was pared by 5 bases and J by 9 bases, with 17 bases of the junction left unmatched. Germline assignment: CDR1 SGHTA and CDR2 FQGNSA. This CDR3 is built from 16 residues.

This clonotype occurred a few times. Likely a read error: the CDR3 ends without its conserved phenylalanine or tryptophan. The V gene is TRBV7-9, the J gene TRBJ2-3; D is unclear. Germline lookup yields CDR1 SEHNR and CDR2 FQNEAQ (reference sequence). Trimming left V 5 bases short and J 1 base short, with 16 bases between. The CDR3 length is 16 residues. The CDR3 here is CASSPPGSARTDTQYS. As DNA, the CDR3 is TGTGCCAGCAGCCCGCCCGGAAGCGCGCGCACAGATACGCAGTATTCT.

This clonotype was counted many times. This chain connects TRBV6-2 or TRBV6-3 to TRBJ2-5; unclear D gene. The CDR3 contains 11 residues. Per germline, CDR1 MNHEY and CDR2 SVGEGT. The V gene lost 5 bases and the J gene lost 13 bases, with 14 bases spanning the gap. The CDR3 DNA reads TGTGCCAGCAGTCTACCGGGCCCTTCGTACTTC. Its translation is CASSLPGPSYF.

The CDR3 region has the DNA TGTGCCAGCAGCCAATGGAGCCAGAACACTGAAGCTTTCTTT. This sequence encodes CASSQWSQNTEAFF. The chain carries TRBV3-1 and TRBJ1-1; D not resolved. The V gene's germline CDR1 is LGHDT and CDR2 YNNKEL (reference sequence). Trimming pared 2 bases from V and 1 base from J, leaving 8 bases between. This CDR3 comprises 14 residues.

This clonotype was seen many times. The CDR3 DNA reads as TGTGCCAGCAGCCAAGAACAGGGTCGGGCAGATACGCAGTATTTT. It specifies CASSQEQGRADTQYF. This sequence joins TRBV3-1 and TRBJ2-3, with D maybe TRBD1 (6 bases). V was trimmed by 0 bases and J by 4 bases, leaving 11 bases between them. The CDR3 is 15 residues long. Germline CDR1 is LGHDT and CDR2 is YNNKEL (reference sequence).

This clonotype was detected only a few times. V and J are TRBV4-2 and TRBJ2-1; 13 bases are shared with TRBD2. The V gene end was trimmed by 3 bases and the J gene end by 4 bases; junction bases not matched to a gene: 9. CDR3 length: 18 residues. Germline V gene lookup returns CDR1 LGHNA and CDR2 YNFKEQ. The CDR3 DNA sequence: TGTGCCAGCAGCCAGATAGGACTAGCGGGGGCGGGGTACAATGAGCAGTTCTTC. It specifies CASSQIGLAGAGYNEQFF.

This sequence joins TRBV19 and TRBJ1-2; D gene uncertain. V lost 5 bases and J lost 4, with 14 bases in between. Looked up from germline, CDR1 is LNHDA and CDR2 is SQIVND (reference sequence). This CDR3 spans 14 amino acids. CDR3 amino acids: CASSPPSLSYGYTF. The CDR3 DNA sequence: TGTGCCAGTAGTCCCCCGTCTCTGAGCTATGGCTACACCTTC.

This clonotype appeared once. The genes are TRBV2 and TRBJ2-1; 9 nucleotides align to TRBD2. The trim removed 7 bases at V and 6 bases at J, leaving 4 bases unmatched. This CDR3 spans 13 amino acids. Germline values: CDR1 SNHLY, CDR2 FYNNEI. The CDR3 loop reads CASNLAGLNEQFF. The DNA for the CDR3 is TGTGCCAGCAACCTAGCGGGGCTCAATGAGCAGTTCTTC. Together with reference TRBV2 and TRBJ2-1, the CDR3 gives the full variable domain: EPEVTQTPSHQVTQMGQEVILRCVPISNHLYFYWYRQILGQKVEFLVSFYNNEISEKSEIFDDQFSVERPDGSNFTLKIRSTKLEDSAMYFCASNLAGLNEQFFGPGTRLTVL.

This clonotype was recorded many times. This chain connects TRBV7-2 to TRBJ1-5; D is ambiguous. V was cut by 3 bases and J by 5 bases, with 8 bases left in between. Per germline, CDR1 SGHTA and CDR2 FQGNSA. CDR3 length equals 13 residues. The CDR3 protein is CASSFNADQPQHF. In DNA, the CDR3 is TGTGCCAGCAGCTTTAACGCGGATCAGCCCCAGCATTTT.

At least ten counts were recorded for this clonotype. The CDR3 DNA follows: TGCGCCAGCAGCCAAACCCCAAGACCCGGGGAGCTGTTTTTT. Amino acid sequence: CASSQTPRPGELFF. V is TRBV4-3 and J is TRBJ2-2; D is uncertain. The V gene lost 2 bases and the J gene lost 6 bases, with 10 bases spanning the gap. CDR1 and CDR2 from the germline V gene are LGHNA and YSLEER. This CDR3 has 14 amino acids.

The chain combines TRBV29-1 with TRBJ1-2; TRBD1 aligns across 10 bases. The CDR3 runs 13 residues. The V segment lost 4 bases and the J segment 3 bases; nucleotides outside the gene matches: 2. CDR1 SQVTM and CDR2 ANQGSEA come from the germline V gene. CDR3 protein: CSVGTGGDYGYTF. The CDR3 bases are TGCAGCGTTGGGACAGGGGGTGACTATGGCTACACCTTC. The whole variable domain, filled in from reference TRBV29-1 and TRBJ1-2, reads SAVISQKPSRDICQRGTSLTIQCQVDSQVTMMFWYRQQPGQSLTLIATANQGSEATYESGFVIDKFPISRPNLTFSTLTVSNMSPEDSSIYLCSVGTGGDYGYTFGSGTRLTVV.

A few counts support this clonotype. CDR3 region: CASSQVGSTTSTDTQYF. DNA for the CDR3: TGCGCCAGCAGCCAAGTGGGCAGCACAACTAGCACAGATACGCAGTATTTT. The chain combines TRBV4-3 with TRBJ2-3; D gene uncertain. Looked up from germline, CDR1 is LGHNA and CDR2 is YSLEER. The CDR3 extends over 17 amino acids. The V gene lost 1 base and the J gene lost 0 bases, with 14 bases spanning the gap.

This clonotype was observed at least ten times. The J gene is TRBJ2-7, the V gene TRBV18, with unresolved D. The V end was cut by 1 base, the J end by 2 bases, with 9 bases between. The germline gives CDR1 KGHSH, CDR2 LQKENI. This CDR3 is built from 14 residues. CDR3 residues: CASSPRGSAYEQYF. The CDR3 coding sequence is TGTGCCAGCTCACCACGGGGTTCCGCCTACGAGCAGTACTTC.